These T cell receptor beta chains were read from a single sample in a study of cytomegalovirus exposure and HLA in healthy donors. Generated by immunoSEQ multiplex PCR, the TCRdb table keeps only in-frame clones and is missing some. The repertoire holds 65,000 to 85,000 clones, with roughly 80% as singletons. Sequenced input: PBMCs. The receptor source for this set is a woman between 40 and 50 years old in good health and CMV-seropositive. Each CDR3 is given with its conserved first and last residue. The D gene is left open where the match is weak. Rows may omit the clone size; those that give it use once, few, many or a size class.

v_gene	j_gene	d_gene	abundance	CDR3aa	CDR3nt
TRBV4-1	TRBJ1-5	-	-	CASSQKRFRGGFGNQPQHF	TGCGCCAGCAGCCAAAAGAGATTTAGGGGCGGATTTGGCAATCAGCCCCAGCATTTT
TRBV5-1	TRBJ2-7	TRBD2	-	CASSSRGAGLAGVPYEQYF	TGCGCCAGCAGCTCCAGGGGGGCCGGACTAGCGGGGGTTCCCTACGAGCAGTACTTC
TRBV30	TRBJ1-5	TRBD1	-	CAWSEGQGQQPQHF	TGTGCCTGGTCGGAGGGACAGGGACAACAGCCCCAGCATTTT
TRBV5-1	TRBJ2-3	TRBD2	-	CASSLERGGTDTQYF	TGCGCCAGCAGCTTGGAGCGGGGGGGCACAGATACGCAGTATTTT
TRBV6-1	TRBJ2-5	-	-	CASSVGPHQETQYF	TGTGCCAGCAGTGTGGGCCCTCACCAAGAGACCCAGTACTTC
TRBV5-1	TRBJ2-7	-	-	CASSPKPTDTNSYEQYF	TGCGCCAGCAGCCCAAAACCTACAGATACCAACTCCTACGAGCAGTACTTC
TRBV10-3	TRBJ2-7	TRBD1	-	CAISGQGYEQYF	TGTGCCATCAGTGGACAGGGATACGAGCAGTACTTC
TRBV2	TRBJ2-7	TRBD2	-	CASSEISLGGRYEQYF	TGTGCCAGCAGTGAAATCTCCTTAGGCGGGAGATACGAGCAGTACTTC
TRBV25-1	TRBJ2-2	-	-	CASSGPGWGVSTGELFF	TGTGCCAGCAGTGGGCCGGGGTGGGGGGTGAGCACCGGGGAGCTGTTTTTT
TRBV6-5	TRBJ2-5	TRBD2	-	CASSYDGGEETQYF	TGTGCCAGCAGTTACGACGGGGGGGAGGAGACCCAGTACTTC
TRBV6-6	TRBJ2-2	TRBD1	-	CASEPARQGNTGELFF	TGTGCCAGCGAACCTGCTCGACAGGGGAACACCGGGGAGCTGTTTTTT
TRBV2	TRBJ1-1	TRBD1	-	CASREVPRDRGTEAFF	TGTGCCAGCAGGGAAGTACCCCGGGACAGGGGGACTGAAGCTTTCTTT
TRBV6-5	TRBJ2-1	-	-	CASQHTRDTVNEQFF	TGTGCCAGCCAACACACCCGGGACACGGTGAATGAGCAGTTCTTC
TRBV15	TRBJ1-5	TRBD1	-	CATRPGTASNQPQHF	TGTGCCACCCGTCCCGGGACAGCAAGCAATCAGCCCCAGCATTTT
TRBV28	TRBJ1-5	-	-	CASSSQGGSNQPQHF	TGTGCCAGCAGTTCCCAGGGAGGTAGCAATCAGCCCCAGCATTTT
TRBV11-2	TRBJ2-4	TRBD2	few	CASSHQAGLENIQYF	TGTGCCAGCAGCCATCAAGCGGGGTTGGAAAACATTCAGTACTTC
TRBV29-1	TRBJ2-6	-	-	CSGLSGANVLTF	TGCAGCGGACTATCCGGGGCCAACGTCCTGACTTTC
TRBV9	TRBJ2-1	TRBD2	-	CASSVGGGGFYNEQFF	TGTGCCAGCAGCGTAGGAGGCGGGGGGTTCTACAATGAGCAGTTCTTC
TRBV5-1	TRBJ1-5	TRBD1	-	CASSSTGQDNQPQHF	TGCGCCAGCAGCTCGACGGGACAGGACAATCAGCCCCAGCATTTT
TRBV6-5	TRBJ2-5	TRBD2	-	CASRASGGAETQYF	TGTGCCAGCAGGGCTAGCGGGGGGGCAGAGACCCAGTACTTC
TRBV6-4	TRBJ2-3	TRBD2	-	CASSDFTSGTQQYF	TGTGCCAGCAGTGATTTCACTAGCGGGACTCAGCAGTATTTT
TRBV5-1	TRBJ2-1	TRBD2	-	CASSLASGREGPNEQFF	TGCGCCAGCAGCTTGGCCAGCGGGCGGGAGGGCCCGAATGAGCAGTTCTTC
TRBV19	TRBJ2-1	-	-	CASSQGGYNEQFF	TGTGCCAGTAGTCAGGGGGGCTACAATGAGCAGTTCTTC
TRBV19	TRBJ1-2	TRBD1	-	CASSKGTDYPSFF	TGTGCCAGTAGTAAGGGGACAGACTACCCTTCCTTCTTC
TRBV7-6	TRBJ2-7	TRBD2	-	CASSAGLDNEQYF	TGTGCCAGCAGCGCTGGACTAGACAACGAGCAGTACTTC
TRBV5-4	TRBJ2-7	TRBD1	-	CASSSRQGGEQYF	TGTGCCAGCAGCTCCCGACAGGGTGGCGAGCAGTACTTC
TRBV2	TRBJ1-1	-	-	CASTWGVGDTEAFF	TGTGCCAGCACGTGGGGGGTCGGGGACACTGAAGCTTTCTTT
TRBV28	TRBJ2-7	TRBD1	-	CASSYRGAYEQYF	TGTGCCAGCAGTTACAGGGGGGCCTACGAGCAGTACTTC
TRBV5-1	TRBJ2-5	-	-	CASSHFQETQYF	TGCGCCAGCAGCCACTTCCAAGAGACCCAGTACTTC
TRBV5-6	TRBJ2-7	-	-	CASSLVGQSAYEQYF	TGTGCCAGCAGCTTGGTTGGGCAATCAGCCTACGAGCAGTACTTC
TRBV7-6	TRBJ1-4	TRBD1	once	CASSGSGTVSEKLFF	TGTGCCAGCAGCGGATCCGGGACAGTTTCTGAAAAACTGTTTTTT
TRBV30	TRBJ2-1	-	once	CAYDHRDFSSDEQFF	TGTGCCTACGATCACCGGGACTTTTCATCGGATGAGCAGTTCTTC
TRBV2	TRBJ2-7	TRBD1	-	CASGGQGASYEQYF	TGTGCCAGCGGAGGACAGGGGGCTTCGTACGAGCAGTACTTC
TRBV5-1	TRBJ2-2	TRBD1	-	CASSPGDRVSNTGELFF	TGCGCCAGCAGCCCTGGGGACAGGGTATCGAACACCGGGGAGCTGTTTTTT
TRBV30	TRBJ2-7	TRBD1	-	CAWSETRGRYEQYF	TGTGCCTGGAGTGAAACCAGGGGGCGCTACGAGCAGTACTTC
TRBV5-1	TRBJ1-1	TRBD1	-	CASSTGGFGNTEAFF	TGCGCCAGCAGTACAGGGGGCTTTGGGAACACTGAAGCTTTCTTT
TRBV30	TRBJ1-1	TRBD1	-	CAWTKGAAHSEAFF	TGTGCCTGGACCAAGGGGGCGGCCCACAGTGAAGCTTTCTTT